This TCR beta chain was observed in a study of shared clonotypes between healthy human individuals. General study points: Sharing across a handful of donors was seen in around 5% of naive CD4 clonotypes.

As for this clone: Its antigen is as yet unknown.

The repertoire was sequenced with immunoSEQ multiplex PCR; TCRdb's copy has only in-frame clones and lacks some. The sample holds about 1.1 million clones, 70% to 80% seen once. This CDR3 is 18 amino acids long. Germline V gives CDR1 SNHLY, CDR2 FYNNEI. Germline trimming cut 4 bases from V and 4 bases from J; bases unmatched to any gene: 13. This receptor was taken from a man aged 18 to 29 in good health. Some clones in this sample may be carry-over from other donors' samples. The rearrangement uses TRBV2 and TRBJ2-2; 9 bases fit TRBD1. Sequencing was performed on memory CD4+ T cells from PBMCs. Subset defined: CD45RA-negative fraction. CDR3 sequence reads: CASSALSQGARSTGELFF. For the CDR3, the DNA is TGTGCCAGCAGTGCATTGTCACAGGGGGCTCGGTCCACCGGGGAGCTGTTTTTT.